Listed below are T cell receptor beta chains from one sample, sequenced in a study of fetal regulatory T cell absence and autoimmunity. Clones were sequenced by immunoSEQ multiplex PCR, and TCRdb holds only the in-frame ones, with some missing. The data contain 95,000 to 100,000 clones, about 78% of them singletons. Material for sequencing was pancreas tissue. All receptors come from a male donor with IPEX syndrome. The CDR3 runs from the conserved cysteine through the conserved F or W. The order of the fields is clone size, D gene, J gene, V gene, CDR3 DNA, CDR3 protein. D genes are given only for firm matches. Size is stated for part of the rows, as once, few or many counts, or as a class when the clone is expanded.

few | NA | TRBJ2-3 | TRBV6-6 | TGTGCCAGCAGTTACCGCGACACAGATACGCAGTATTTT | CASSYRDTDTQYF
NA | TRBD2 | TRBJ2-7 | TRBV9 | TGTGCCAGCAGCGTATGGGGACTAGCGGGGCTCTCGTCCTACGAGCAGTACTTC | CASSVWGLAGLSSYEQYF
NA | NA | TRBJ2-3 | TRBV11-3 | TGTGCCAGCAGCTTACGAACAGATACGCAGTATTTT | CASSLRTDTQYF
NA | TRBD2 | TRBJ2-3 | TRBV5-4 | TGTGCCAGCAGCTTGGCCGGGGGGGTGGCAGATACGCAGTATTTT | CASSLAGGVADTQYF
few | NA | TRBJ1-5 | TRBV9 | TGTGCCAGCAGCGGAGGGGCGGATAGCAATCAGCCCCAGCATTTT | CASSGGADSNQPQHF
NA | NA | TRBJ2-3 | TRBV27 | TGTGCCAGCAGTCCTAACCTACAGGGTGGGGGCACAGATACGCAGTATTTT | CASSPNLQGGGTDTQYF
NA | NA | TRBJ2-6 | TRBV6-1 | TGTGCCAGCAGTGAAAGGGTGACTACCATCTTCTCTGGGGCCAACGTCCTGACTTTC | CASSERVTTIFSGANVLTF
NA | NA | TRBJ2-7 | TRBV15 | TGTGCCACCAGCAGAGGCCTAACCTACGAGCAGTACTTC | CATSRGLTYEQYF
NA | TRBD1 | TRBJ2-3 | TRBV27 | TGTGCCAGCAGTTTAGGACAGGGCACAGATACGCAGTATTTT | CASSLGQGTDTQYF
NA | NA | TRBJ2-7 | TRBV10-3 | TGTGCCATCAGTGACCTGACAGACCGGAGCTCCTACGAGCAGTACTTC | CAISDLTDRSSYEQYF
NA | NA | TRBJ1-3 | TRBV10-3 | TGTGCCATCAGTGAGTCAGGGGCTGGAAACACCATATATTTT | CAISESGAGNTIYF
NA | NA | TRBJ1-2 | TRBV5-1 | TGCGCCAGCAGCTTGGTCTTAGCTAACTATGGCTACACCTTC | CASSLVLANYGYTF
NA | NA | TRBJ2-5 | TRBV6-1 | TGTGCCAGCAGGGGGACATTACAAGAGACCCAGTACTTC | CASRGTLQETQYF
NA | TRBD2 | TRBJ2-7 | TRBV5-6 | TGTGCCAGCAGCTTGGCGACTAGCGGCCCCTACGAGCAGTACTTC | CASSLATSGPYEQYF
NA | TRBD2 | TRBJ2-3 | TRBV4-1 | TGCGCCAGCAGCCAAGCGGGGGTTCTAGCGGGAGTAAGCCTCACAGATACGCAGTATTTT | CASSQAGVLAGVSLTDTQYF
once | NA | TRBJ1-2 | TRBV19 | TGTGCCAGTAGTATAAGCCATTGGGCACCTAACTATGGCTACACCTTC | CASSISHWAPNYGYTF
NA | NA | TRBJ2-7 | TRBV5-4 | TGTGCCAGCAGCTTGGGAGGTCTGCTCCCGCCTTACGAGCAGTACTTC | CASSLGGLLPPYEQYF
NA | NA | TRBJ2-5 | TRBV2 | TGTGCCAGCAGTGCCCCACCGGGACACCTTCAAGAGACCCAGTACTTC | CASSAPPGHLQETQYF
few | TRBD1 | TRBJ1-1 | TRBV4-1 | TGCGCCAGCAGCCAAGATCCACAGGGGGCCACTGAAGCTTTCTTT | CASSQDPQGATEAFF
NA | NA | TRBJ2-5 | TRBV13 | TGTGCCAGCAGCTTTACATCGGACCAAGAGACCCAGTACTTC | CASSFTSDQETQYF
once | NA | TRBJ1-2 | TRBV4-3 | TGCGCCAGCAGCCAACATCGGTCAGGGAAGTTTTTCTATGGCTACACCTTC | CASSQHRSGKFFYGYTF
NA | TRBD1 | TRBJ2-7 | TRBV18 | TGTGCCAGCTCACCTCCTGGGACAGGGGCGCGGGAGCAGTACTTC | CASSPPGTGAREQYF
NA | TRBD2 | TRBJ2-3 | TRBV7-2 | TGTGCCAGCAGCTTAGCTGCTAGCGGGGGACACACAGATACGCAGTATTTT | CASSLAASGGHTDTQYF
few | TRBD1 | TRBJ1-2 | TRBV2 | TGTGCCAGCAGCTCGAACCGACAGGGGGATACCTTC | CASSSNRQGDTF
NA | TRBD2 | TRBJ2-3 | TRBV10-3 | TGTGCCATCAGTAGCGGGGGGGCCGGCACAGATACGCAGTATTTT | CAISSGGAGTDTQYF
NA | NA | TRBJ2-7 | TRBV4-1 | TGCGCCAGCAGCCGCAGCGTCTTAGGCGAGCAGTACTTC | CASSRSVLGEQYF
NA | NA | TRBJ2-3 | TRBV5-1 | TGCGCCAGCAGTTCTTTGGCGGACGCAGATACGCAGTATTTT | CASSSLADADTQYF
once | NA | TRBJ2-5 | TRBV5-4 | TGTGCCAGCAGCTTGGTAGGGCAGGCCCAAGAGACCCAGTACTTC | CASSLVGQAQETQYF
NA | TRBD1 | TRBJ2-5 | TRBV11-1 | TGTGCCAGCAGCCCACAGGGGTTTCAAGAGACCCAGTACTTC | CASSPQGFQETQYF
NA | TRBD2 | TRBJ2-7 | TRBV5-1 | TGCGCCAGCAGCTTAACTAGCGGTGTTCTCTCCTACGAGCAGTACTTC | CASSLTSGVLSYEQYF
NA | NA | TRBJ2-7 | TRBV11-3 | TGTGCCAGCAGCTTAGTGGGGCTACAGGAGCAGTACTTC | CASSLVGLQEQYF
NA | TRBD2 | TRBJ2-3 | TRBV7-2 | TGTGCCAGCAGCTTATCCAGACTAGCGGGGGGAGGGGATACGCAGTATTTT | CASSLSRLAGGGDTQYF
NA | NA | TRBJ1-2 | TRBV4-1 | TGCGCCAGCAGCAAAAACACAGAGATAAACTATGGCTACACCTTC | CASSKNTEINYGYTF
NA | NA | TRBJ1-2 | TRBV11-2 | TGTGCCAGCAGCTTTTATTCGGCCCCCGACTATGGCTACACCTTC | CASSFYSAPDYGYTF
once | NA | TRBJ1-1 | TRBV4-1 | TGCGCCAGCAGCCACAGGGCGAACACTGAAGCTTTCTTT | CASSHRANTEAFF
NA | NA | TRBJ2-7 | TRBV7-9 | TGTGCCAGCAGCTATCCAGGGAGCTCCTACGAGCAGTACTTC | CASSYPGSSYEQYF
NA | TRBD2 | TRBJ2-7 | TRBV7-9 | TGTGCCAGCAGCACCGGGACTAGCGGAACTTACGAGCAGTACTTC | CASSTGTSGTYEQYF
few | TRBD1 | TRBJ1-1 | TRBV18 | TGTGCCAGCTCACCGAGGGACAGGGAGGGCACTGAAGCTTTCTTT | CASSPRDREGTEAFF
NA | NA | TRBJ2-3 | TRBV7-9 | TGTGCCAGCAGCTTAAGGCCTGCCCCAGATACGCAGTATTTT | CASSLRPAPDTQYF
NA | TRBD1 | TRBJ2-7 | TRBV6-5 | TGTGCCAGCAGCGAGACGGACAGGGTTCTCTTC | CASSETDRVLF
NA | NA | TRBJ1-2 | TRBV6-1 | TGTGCCAGCAGTGAAATAACCAGCTTCTATGGCTACACCTTC | CASSEITSFYGYTF
NA | TRBD2 | TRBJ2-1 | TRBV29-1 | TGCAGCGTGGGACTAGCGATTTACAATGAGCAGTTCTTC | CSVGLAIYNEQFF
NA | TRBD1 | TRBJ1-2 | TRBV10-3 | TGTGCCATCAGCCTATCCGACAGGGGGCATGGCTACACCTTC | CAISLSDRGHGYTF
few | TRBD1 | TRBJ1-6 | TRBV5-1 | TGCGCCAGCAGCGCCGGGACAGTTAATTCACCCCTCCACTTT | CASSAGTVNSPLHF
once | TRBD1 | TRBJ2-7 | TRBV6-6 | TGTGCCAGCAGCCCGGGGCAGGGGGCCTACGAGCAGTACTTC | CASSPGQGAYEQYF